This entry is about one T cell receptor beta chain. What it binds is unknown. The sample originates from a study of siplizumab effects on memory and regulatory T cells. Only in-frame clones appear in the TCRdb table, and some are missing; sequencing was by immunoSEQ multiplex PCR. This sample has about 120,000 clones, with 85% to 95% found just once. Germline CDR1 reads SGHVS; CDR2 reads FQNEAQ. Trimming cost V 1 base and J 1 base; bases outside gene matches: 2. The CDR3 totals 15 residues. Study-wide results and caveats: Researchers did not confirm the suppressive function of proliferating Tregs from siplizumab cultures. Neither a naive nor a memory phenotype was assignable to roughly 80-96% of proliferating CD4+ or CD8+ clones. Few alloreactive clones mapped to unstimulated subsets.

Material: non-Treg CD4+ T cells sorted from blood. This clonotype originated in a human donor in good health. The gene calls are TRBV7-8 and TRBJ2-3; 7 nucleotides align to TRBD2. CDR3 coding DNA: TGTGCCAGCAGCTTAGGGGGGGGACGCACAGATACGCAGTATTTT. It is translated as CASSLGGGRTDTQYF.